The rows below give T cell receptor beta chains drawn from one sample of a study of cytomegalovirus exposure and HLA in healthy donors. The protocol was immunoSEQ multiplex PCR, while the TCRdb copy is restricted to in-frame clones and leaves out a portion. In total, the table holds roughly 43,000 clones. Sequenced input: PBMCs. Every receptor here comes from a woman in her thirties or forties in good health and CMV-seronegative. Each CDR3 is given with its conserved first and last residue. Fields, in order: V gene, J gene, D gene, CDR3 DNA, CDR3 protein. D genes are given only for firm matches.

V: TRBV19
J: TRBJ1-5
D: -
DNA: TGTGCCAGTAGTATTATCACGGGATATCAGCCCCAGCATTTT
CDR3: CASSIITGYQPQHF

V: TRBV30
J: TRBJ2-7
D: -
DNA: TGTGCCTGGAGCGATGGGCAGTCCTACGAGCAGTACTTC
CDR3: CAWSDGQSYEQYF

V: TRBV7-2
J: TRBJ2-7
D: -
DNA: TGTGCCAGCGTCCTAAAATCCTACGAGCAGTACTTC
CDR3: CASVLKSYEQYF

V: TRBV6-5
J: TRBJ1-3
D: -
DNA: TGTGCCAGCAGTGGGCCCGAGCGAAACACCATATATTTT
CDR3: CASSGPERNTIYF

V: TRBV27
J: TRBJ2-3
D: -
DNA: TGTGCCAGCAGTTTATTCCTAAGTGAGCACGCAGATACGCAGTATTTT
CDR3: CASSLFLSEHADTQYF

V: TRBV11-2
J: TRBJ1-2
D: -
DNA: TGTGCCAGCAGCTTAGGAGCTACTGCTTCGGGCTACACCTTC
CDR3: CASSLGATASGYTF

V: TRBV7-7
J: TRBJ2-7
D: TRBD1
DNA: TGTGCCAGCAGCTTACGGGACAGCTACGAGCAGTACTTC
CDR3: CASSLRDSYEQYF

V: TRBV4-2
J: TRBJ2-1
D: -
DNA: TGTGCCAGCAGCCAAGAGGGGACTTCCTTGGAGCAGTTCTTC
CDR3: CASSQEGTSLEQFF

V: TRBV7-6
J: TRBJ2-1
D: -
DNA: TGTGCCAGCAGCTTAGGCGGGTCGCGCTCCTACAATGAGCAGTTCTTC
CDR3: CASSLGGSRSYNEQFF

V: TRBV9
J: TRBJ2-7
D: TRBD2
DNA: TGTGCCAGCAGCGTCGCGGGAGGTTACTCCTACGAGCAGTACTTC
CDR3: CASSVAGGYSYEQYF

V: TRBV18
J: TRBJ2-3
D: -
DNA: TGTGCCAGCTCACCGTACTCGGTGGGCACAGATACGCAGTATTTT
CDR3: CASSPYSVGTDTQYF

V: TRBV7-3
J: TRBJ2-2
D: TRBD2
DNA: TGTGCCAGCAGCTGGACGAGCGGGAGCGCGACCGGGGAGCTGTTTTTT
CDR3: CASSWTSGSATGELFF

V: TRBV7-8
J: TRBJ2-5
D: TRBD2
DNA: TGTGCCAGCAGCTTAGGGGGACTAGGGGGCCAAGAGACCCAGTACTTC
CDR3: CASSLGGLGGQETQYF

V: TRBV6-5
J: TRBJ2-3
D: TRBD2
DNA: TGTGCCAGCAGCAGACTAGCCTCTAGCACAGATACGCAGTATTTT
CDR3: CASSRLASSTDTQYF

V: TRBV15
J: TRBJ1-5
D: TRBD1
DNA: TGTGCCACCAGATCCGGGGACAGTTCCAATCAGCCCCAGCATTTT
CDR3: CATRSGDSSNQPQHF

V: TRBV4-1
J: TRBJ2-1
D: -
DNA: TGCGCCAGCAGCCAAGATCTGCGGGTGGAGCAGTTCTTC
CDR3: CASSQDLRVEQFF

V: TRBV28
J: TRBJ1-1
D: TRBD1
DNA: TGTGCCAGCAGTTTACTGACAGGGCCCATGAACACTGAAGCTTTCTTT
CDR3: CASSLLTGPMNTEAFF

V: TRBV6-6
J: TRBJ1-1
D: TRBD1
DNA: TGTGCCAGCAGTTACTCGACAGGGAAGAACACTGAAGCTTTCTTT
CDR3: CASSYSTGKNTEAFF

V: TRBV4-1
J: TRBJ1-2
D: -
DNA: TGCGCCAGCAGCCAAGGTGCGCAGGGTGGCTATGGCTACACCTTC
CDR3: CASSQGAQGGYGYTF

V: TRBV6-5
J: TRBJ1-1
D: -
DNA: TGTGCCAGCAGTTATCAGAAGATTAACACTGAAGCTTTCTTT
CDR3: CASSYQKINTEAFF

V: TRBV19
J: TRBJ2-5
D: -
DNA: TGTGCCAGTAGTTTGACAGGGCGGGGACGTAAAGAGACCCAGTACTTC
CDR3: CASSLTGRGRKETQYF

V: TRBV18
J: TRBJ2-5
D: TRBD1
DNA: TGTGCCAGCTCGCCTAGAACCGCTGACAGGGGACAAGAGACCCAGTACTTC
CDR3: CASSPRTADRGQETQYF

V: TRBV5-4
J: TRBJ1-1
D: -
DNA: TGTGCCAGCAGCGTGCAGGGCTGGGTCACTGAAGCTTTCTTT
CDR3: CASSVQGWVTEAFF

V: TRBV6-4
J: TRBJ1-2
D: -
DNA: TGTGCCAGCAGGGTAGCCTATGGCTACACCTTC
CDR3: CASRVAYGYTF

V: TRBV19
J: TRBJ2-1
D: TRBD1
DNA: TGTGCCAGTAGTATTGAGACAGGGGGCGCCTACAATGAGCAGTTCTTC
CDR3: CASSIETGGAYNEQFF

V: TRBV5-8
J: TRBJ2-2
D: TRBD1
DNA: TGTGCCAGCAGCGAGGAAGGGGGCTACACCGGGGAGCTGTTTTTT
CDR3: CASSEEGGYTGELFF

V: TRBV2
J: TRBJ1-1
D: -
DNA: TGTGCCAGCAGTGTACAGACGAACACTGAAGCTTTCTTT
CDR3: CASSVQTNTEAFF

V: TRBV27
J: TRBJ1-1
D: -
DNA: TGTGCCAGCAGTTTCAGGGGCAAGAACACTGAAGCTTTCTTT
CDR3: CASSFRGKNTEAFF

V: TRBV27
J: TRBJ1-2
D: -
DNA: TGTGCCAGCAGTTTATCACGGGGGGCGGCGGATGGCTACACCTTC
CDR3: CASSLSRGAADGYTF

V: TRBV11-2
J: TRBJ2-1
D: TRBD1
DNA: TGTGCCAGCAGCTTTCGGGACAGGGAATTAAGCTCCTACAATGAGCAGTTCTTC
CDR3: CASSFRDRELSSYNEQFF

V: TRBV30
J: TRBJ2-5
D: -
DNA: TGTGCCTGGAGTCTAATCGAAGAGACCCAGTACTTC
CDR3: CAWSLIEETQYF

V: TRBV27
J: TRBJ1-4
D: -
DNA: TGTGCCAGCAGCCTTGGACAGTTTAATGAAAAACTGTTTTTT
CDR3: CASSLGQFNEKLFF

V: TRBV14
J: TRBJ2-2
D: -
DNA: TGTGCCAGCAGCCACAGCCGGGGGGCCCACGGCCCCTTCCTTTGGGAGCTGTTTTTT
CDR3: CASSHSRGAHGPFLWELFF

V: TRBV9
J: TRBJ1-2
D: -
DNA: TGTGCCAGCAGCGTAGCAACGGTCGGTGGCTACACCTTC
CDR3: CASSVATVGGYTF

V: TRBV9
J: TRBJ2-3
D: -
DNA: TGTGCCAGCAGCGTAGCGGAGAGCACAGATACGCAGTATTTT
CDR3: CASSVAESTDTQYF

V: TRBV4-3
J: TRBJ2-1
D: TRBD2
DNA: TGCGCCAGCAGCCAAGCCGGGCTAGCGGGAGACAATGAGCAGTTCTTC
CDR3: CASSQAGLAGDNEQFF

V: TRBV6-5
J: TRBJ1-5
D: -
DNA: TGTGCCAGCAGTTACGGGGCAGCTAATCAGCCCCAGCATTTT
CDR3: CASSYGAANQPQHF

V: TRBV7-9
J: TRBJ2-1
D: TRBD2
DNA: TGTGCCAGCAGTCCATTAGCGGGCGCAACTAATGAGCAGTTCTTC
CDR3: CASSPLAGATNEQFF

V: TRBV15
J: TRBJ2-3
D: -
DNA: TGTGCCACCAGCAGAGCCGAGGAGTCAGATACGCAGTATTTT
CDR3: CATSRAEESDTQYF

V: TRBV29-1
J: TRBJ1-2
D: TRBD1
DNA: TGCAGCGCCGCCCGGGACAGGGGGCATGGCTACACCTTC
CDR3: CSAARDRGHGYTF

V: TRBV30
J: TRBJ1-1
D: -
DNA: TGTGCCTGGAGTCAAACAAGGGGGACTGAAGCTTTCTTT
CDR3: CAWSQTRGTEAFF

V: TRBV29-1
J: TRBJ2-1
D: TRBD1
DNA: TGCAGCGTCCGGGCGGGGACAGGGGGTTACAATGAGCAGTTCTTC
CDR3: CSVRAGTGGYNEQFF

V: TRBV5-1
J: TRBJ2-2
D: TRBD1
DNA: TGCGCCAGCACCTTAAGGACAGGGGGCGCCGGCGGGGAGCTGTTTTTT
CDR3: CASTLRTGGAGGELFF

V: TRBV25-1
J: TRBJ1-1
D: -
DNA: TGTGCCAGCCTGAGGGGGAAGGGCAAGAACACTGAAGCTTTCTTT
CDR3: CASLRGKGKNTEAFF

V: TRBV19
J: TRBJ2-7
D: TRBD2
DNA: TGTGCCAGTAGTAAGCGGGAGGTCTTCTACGAGCAGTACTTC
CDR3: CASSKREVFYEQYF

V: TRBV15
J: TRBJ2-7
D: TRBD2
DNA: TGTGCCACCGGGACTAGCGGGAGAATCGTAGGGGCCTACGAGCAGTACTTC
CDR3: CATGTSGRIVGAYEQYF

V: TRBV19
J: TRBJ1-3
D: -
DNA: TGTGCCAGCCGGGACATATCTGGAAACACCATATATTTT
CDR3: CASRDISGNTIYF

V: TRBV5-1
J: TRBJ1-2
D: TRBD1
DNA: TGCGCCAGCAGTATGTTGGGACAGGACTATGGCTACACCTTC
CDR3: CASSMLGQDYGYTF

V: TRBV6-5
J: TRBJ1-1
D: -
DNA: TGTGCCAGCAGTTACTCGACGGTCGGCGGGGCTGAAGCTTTCTTT
CDR3: CASSYSTVGGAEAFF

V: TRBV6-5
J: TRBJ2-3
D: TRBD2
DNA: TGTGCCACCCTTGGACTAGCGGGAGTTGGAGATACGCAGTATTTT
CDR3: CATLGLAGVGDTQYF

V: TRBV6-1
J: TRBJ1-4
D: -
DNA: TGTGCCAGCAGTGAATCGGTGACAGGACTCGCAACTAATGAAAAACTGTTTTTT
CDR3: CASSESVTGLATNEKLFF

V: TRBV18
J: TRBJ2-3
D: TRBD2
DNA: TGTGCCAGCTCACCTAGTAGCGGGATCACAGATACGCAGTATTTT
CDR3: CASSPSSGITDTQYF

V: TRBV5-1
J: TRBJ2-5
D: -
DNA: TGCGCCAGCAGCTCCCCGGGTGGGGAGACCCAGTACTTC
CDR3: CASSSPGGETQYF

V: TRBV9
J: TRBJ2-7
D: TRBD2
DNA: TGTGCCAGCAGCGCAACTAGCGGGAGCACCGAGCAGTACTTC
CDR3: CASSATSGSTEQYF

V: TRBV19
J: TRBJ1-2
D: TRBD1
DNA: TGTGCCACCTCGCAGGGGGCGTTTCGTGGCTACACCTTC
CDR3: CATSQGAFRGYTF